This T cell receptor (beta chain) was identified during a study of CD8+CD57+ T cells in acquired aplastic anemia. This clonotype has just a few counts. The CDR3 totals 13 residues. Germline CDR1 reads DFQATT; CDR2 reads SNEGSKA (reference sequence). Trimming took 5 bases from V and 7 from J; bases not matched to a gene: 3. The authors sequenced patients whose flow cytometry had shown CD8+CD57+ cell expansion. All patients had severe acquired aplastic anemia. Genomic DNA was employed as the template in profiling TCR beta VDJ and CDR3. Each CDR3 protein gets one entry after TCRdb re-called the reads with MiXCR. This sample has 400,000 to 600,000 distinct CDR3 sequences, with roughly 34% found just once.

V is TRBV20-1 and J is TRBJ2-1; 12 bases fit TRBD2. The source is a human donor with aplastic anemia. Specimen: sorted CD4+, CD8+, or CD8+CD57+ T cells (not recorded which) from PBMCs. The CDR3 DNA sequence: TGCAGTGCTCGGACTAGCGGGATAAATGAGCAGTTCTTC. Its protein is CSARTSGINEQFF.